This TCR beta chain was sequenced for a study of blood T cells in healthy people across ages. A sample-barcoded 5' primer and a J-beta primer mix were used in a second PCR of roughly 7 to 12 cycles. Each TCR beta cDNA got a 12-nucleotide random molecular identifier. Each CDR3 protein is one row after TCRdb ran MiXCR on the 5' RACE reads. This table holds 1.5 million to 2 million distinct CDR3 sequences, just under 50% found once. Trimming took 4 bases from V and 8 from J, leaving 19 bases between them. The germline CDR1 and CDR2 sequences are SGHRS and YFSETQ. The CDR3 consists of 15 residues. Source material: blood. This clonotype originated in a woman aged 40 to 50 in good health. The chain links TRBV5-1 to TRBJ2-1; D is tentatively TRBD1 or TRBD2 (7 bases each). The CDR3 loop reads CASSQGGALTYEQFF. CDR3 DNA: TGCGCCAGCAGCCAGGGGGGGGCCCTTACGTATGAGCAGTTCTTC.